These 17 T cell receptor beta chains were all obtained from the same sample, sequenced in a study of T cell responses to AZD1222 COVID-19 vaccine. Sequenced by immunoSEQ multiplex PCR; TCRdb stores in-frame clones only, minus some. Its table records around 140,000 clones. Sequencing was carried out using peripheral blood. These receptors all stem from an adult in good health.

This sequence joins TRBV30 and TRBJ2-2, with D unresolved. From germline, CDR1 is GTSNPN and CDR2 SVGIG (reference sequence). Trimming took off 2 bases at V and 2 bases at J, with 9 bases between the two ends. The CDR3 has 14 amino acids. The CDR3 is CAWSRQVNTGELFF. CDR3 in DNA: TGTGCCTGGAGTCGGCAGGTTAACACCGGGGAGCTGTTTTTT.

This chain links TRBV7-9 with TRBJ2-7, with TRBD1 matching 9 bases. The V gene's germline CDR1 is SEHNR and CDR2 FQNEAQ (reference sequence). The CDR3 totals 18 residues. With 4 bases clipped from V and 5 bases from J, the junction kept 18 bases outside the gene matches. In DNA form, the CDR3 reads TGTGCCAGCAGCTCGAATAGGGGTATAGGACAGGGGCGCAACGAGCAGTACTTC. Translation: CASSSNRGIGQGRNEQYF.

This chain uses TRBV6-5 with TRBJ2-4; 7 bases line up with TRBD2. In germline, CDR1 is MNHEY, CDR2 SVGAGI. CDR3 length: 11 residues. Losses at the gene ends were 6 bases for V and 8 bases for J; bases not matched to a gene: 1. Written as DNA, the CDR3 is TGTGCCAGCAGCCGGGGGGACATTCAGTACTTC. It yields the protein CASSRGDIQYF.

The genes are TRBV2 and TRBJ2-7, with D perhaps matching TRBD2 (5 bases). The CDR3 runs to 13 residues. Trimming removed 6 bases from V and 5 bases from J, with 14 bases in between. CDR1 and CDR2 (germline): SNHLY, FYNNEI. The CDR3 sequence: CASSDGLAHEQYF. The CDR3 DNA follows: TGTGCCAGCAGCGACGGGCTAGCCCACGAGCAGTACTTC.

The V and J genes are TRBV9 and TRBJ1-1; TRBD1 might be the D (5 bases). CDR3 size: 14 residues. The ends were cut back, 0 bases at V and 6 bases at J, with 12 bases in the middle. In germline, CDR1 is SGDLS, CDR2 YYNGEE. The CDR3 loop reads CASSVVGEGAEAFF. CDR3 DNA: TGTGCCAGCAGCGTAGTTGGGGAAGGGGCTGAAGCTTTCTTT.

The chain couples TRBV5-1 to TRBJ1-2; maybe TRBD1 (5 bases). Germline lookup yields CDR1 SGHRS and CDR2 YFSETQ. Trimming took off 0 bases at V and 7 bases at J, with 10 bases between the two ends. The CDR3 is 13 amino acids. CDR3 nucleotides: TGCGCCAGCAGCTTGGGGGGGTCTGTTGGCTACACCTTC. Amino acid sequence: CASSLGGSVGYTF.

The J gene is TRBJ1-1, the V gene TRBV19, with D possibly matching TRBD1 (5 bases). Trimming removed 4 bases from V and 0 bases from J, with 12 bases in between. The length of the CDR3 is 15 residues. The V gene's germline CDR1 is LNHDA and CDR2 SQIVND (reference sequence). The DNA for the CDR3 is TGTGCCAGTAGTACCTCGGGGCACTTGAACACTGAAGCTTTCTTT. It codes for CASSTSGHLNTEAFF. The full variable domain, in which reference TRBV19 and TRBJ1-1 provide the parts outside the CDR3, is DGGITQSPKYLFRKEGQNVTLSCEQNLNHDAMYWYRQDPGQGLRLIYYSQIVNDFQKGDIAEGYSVSREKKESFPLTVTSAQKNPTAFYLCASSTSGHLNTEAFFGQGTRLTVV.

The chain links TRBV2 to TRBJ1-2, with no clear D. The CDR3 has 15 amino acids. V was clipped by 2 bases and J by 3 bases, with 13 bases between them. The germline gives CDR1 SNHLY, CDR2 FYNNEI. CDR3 protein: CASSEIRGSYYGYTF. CDR3 coding DNA: TGTGCCAGCAGTGAAATCCGGGGATCATACTATGGCTACACCTTC.

The genes are TRBV5-1 and TRBJ2-1; unclear D gene. V was clipped by 0 bases and J by 3 bases, with 13 bases between them. Germline V lookup: CDR1 SGHRS, CDR2 YFSETQ. This CDR3 is built from 16 residues. CDR3 protein: CASSLGLNFVYNEQFF. The CDR3 nucleotides read TGCGCCAGCAGCTTGGGATTGAACTTTGTCTACAATGAGCAGTTCTTC. Looking up the rest from reference TRBV5-1 and TRBJ2-1 gives the full variable domain: KAGVTQTPRYLIKTRGQQVTLSCSPISGHRSVSWYQQTPGQGLQFLFEYFSETQRNKGNFPGRFSGRQFSNSRSEMNVSTLELGDSALYLCASSLGLNFVYNEQFFGPGTRLTVL.

The CDR3 loop is CASSLVQVSSYEQYF. The CDR3 nucleotides read TGTGCCAGCAGCTTAGTCCAGGTCAGCTCCTACGAGCAGTACTTC. The rearrangement joins TRBV7-2 to TRBJ2-7; no reliable D call. The V gene lost 1 base and the J gene lost 0 bases, with 10 bases spanning the gap. CDR1 and CDR2 from the germline V gene are SGHTA and FQGNSA. CDR3 length equals 15 residues.

V gene TRBV4-2 combines with J gene TRBJ1-4, with TRBD1 as a possible D gene (5 bases). The CDR3 is made up of 15 amino acids. V lost 3 bases, J lost 5 bases, and 13 bases lay in between. The V gene's germline CDR1 is LGHNA and CDR2 YNFKEQ. CDR3 residues: CASSQPGRINEKLFF. In DNA, the CDR3 is TGTGCCAGCAGCCAGCCGGGACGGATCAATGAAAAACTGTTTTTT.

This chain connects TRBV20-1 to TRBJ2-1, with D uncertain. Trimming took off 4 bases at V and 6 bases at J, with 7 bases between the two ends. The CDR3 loop spans 11 amino acids. Germline CDR1 reads DFQATT; CDR2 reads SNEGSKA (reference sequence). Written as DNA, the CDR3 is TGCAGTGCTACCTCCCCCAATGAGCAGTTCTTC. Translating it yields CSATSPNEQFF.

The V and J genes are TRBV19 and TRBJ1-2; a possible D gene is TRBD1 (6 bases). The V end lost 3 bases, the J end lost 0 bases, and 11 bases lay between the germline ends. The CDR3 length is 15 residues. Germline V gene data show CDR1 as LNHDA and CDR2 as SQIVND (reference sequence). CDR3 nucleotide sequence: TGTGCCAGTAGTATTGGGACACAGCCTAACTATGGCTACACCTTC. It yields the protein CASSIGTQPNYGYTF. Together with reference TRBV19 and TRBJ1-2, the CDR3 gives the full variable domain: DGGITQSPKYLFRKEGQNVTLSCEQNLNHDAMYWYRQDPGQGLRLIYYSQIVNDFQKGDIAEGYSVSREKKESFPLTVTSAQKNPTAFYLCASSIGTQPNYGYTFGSGTRLTVV.

The chain combines TRBV6-1 with TRBJ2-1, with 8 positions matching TRBD1. Trimming at V came to 1 base and at J to 7 bases, leaving 0 bases not matched to a gene. Germline CDR1 is MNHNS and CDR2 is SASEGT. The CDR3 consists of 13 residues. This CDR3 reads CASSEGQGNEQFF. In DNA, the CDR3 is TGTGCCAGCAGTGAAGGACAGGGGAATGAGCAGTTCTTC.

The V gene is TRBV2, the J gene TRBJ1-2; D remains unclear. V shed 3 bases and J shed 6 bases, with 8 bases lying between them. In germline, CDR1 is SNHLY, CDR2 FYNNEI. The CDR3 loop spans 12 amino acids. CDR3 sequence: CASSDSGDGYTF. The CDR3 region has the DNA TGTGCCAGCAGTGATTCCGGGGATGGCTACACCTTC.

The chain is built from TRBV9 and TRBJ1-2, with 8 bases fitting TRBD1. The CDR3 consists of 14 residues. Germline assignment: CDR1 SGDLS and CDR2 YYNGEE. After removal of 4 bases from V and 5 bases from J, the junction contained 7 bases not matched to a gene. The CDR3 DNA is TGTGCCAGCAGCTCATCAGGGGGCTCGTATGGCTACACCTTC. This gives the protein CASSSSGGSYGYTF.

J is TRBJ1-1 and V is TRBV6-5; D not certain. Looked up from germline, CDR1 is MNHEY and CDR2 is SVGAGI. CDR3 length: 14 residues. The germline V and J ends were trimmed by 9 bases and 0 bases, with 14 bases remaining between them. This chain's CDR3 is CASSLDSMNTEAFF. DNA for the CDR3: TGTGCCAGTTCGTTGGACTCGATGAACACTGAAGCTTTCTTT.